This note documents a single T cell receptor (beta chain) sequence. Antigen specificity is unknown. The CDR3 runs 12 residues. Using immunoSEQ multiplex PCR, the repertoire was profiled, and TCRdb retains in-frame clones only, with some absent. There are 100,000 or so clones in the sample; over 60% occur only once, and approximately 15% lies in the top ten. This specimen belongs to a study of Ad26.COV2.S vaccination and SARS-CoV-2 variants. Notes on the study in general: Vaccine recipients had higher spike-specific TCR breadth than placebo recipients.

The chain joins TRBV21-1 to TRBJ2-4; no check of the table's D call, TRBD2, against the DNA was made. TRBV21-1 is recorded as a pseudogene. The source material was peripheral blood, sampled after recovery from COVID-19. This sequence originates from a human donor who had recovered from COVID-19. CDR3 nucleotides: TGTGCCAGCAGCAAAGTGACGGGAACTCAGTACTTC. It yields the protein CASSKVTGTQYF.